Following are 21 T cell receptor beta chains from one sample sequenced in a study of shared clonotypes between healthy human individuals. Repertoires were generated with immunoSEQ multiplex PCR, while TCRdb's copy carries only in-frame clones and drops some. The sample shows a few million clones, about nine tenths of them seen only once. Sequencing was carried out using naive CD4+ T cells from PBMCs. The subset: CD45RA+ positively selected. All receptors derive from a man aged 18-30 years in good health. Some clones in this sample may be carry-over from other donors' samples.

A note on this clone: Distinct nucleotide sequences in the sample also encode this CDR3. The rearrangement links TRBV7-2 to TRBJ2-1, with 7 bases identical to TRBD2. Germline trimming cut 0 bases from V and 3 bases from J; bases unmatched to any gene: 2. This CDR3 comprises 15 residues. Germline loops: CDR1 SGHTA, CDR2 FQGNSA. CDR3 in DNA: TGTGCCAGCAGCTTAGCTGCTAGCGGCTACAATGAGCAGTTCTTC. This codes for CASSLAASGYNEQFF.

The chain has TRBV14 and TRBJ2-7, with D possibly called TRBD1 or TRBD2 (6 bases each). V was trimmed by 1 base and J by 9 bases, leaving 13 bases between them. Germline V gene sequence: CDR1 SGHDN, CDR2 FVKESK. The CDR3 has 13 amino acids. The CDR3 bases are TGTGCCAGCAGCCAAGTTCCAGGGGAGGTGCAGTACTTC. It specifies CASSQVPGEVQYF.

This chain joins TRBV19 and TRBJ2-7; 9 bases fit TRBD1. This CDR3 is built from 15 residues. J was trimmed by 3 bases and V by 6 bases; bases with no gene match: 9. Germline V CDR1 and CDR2: LNHDA, SQIVND (reference sequence). CDR3 bases: TGTGCCAGTAGGAAAGACAGGGGGGATATCTACGAGCAGTACTTC. Translating it yields CASRKDRGDIYEQYF.

This clone was counted a single time. This chain connects TRBV4-3 to TRBJ2-1; D gene ambiguous. This CDR3 is 15 amino acids long. V lost 1 base, J lost 4 bases, and 11 bases lay in between. Germline loops: CDR1 LGHNA, CDR2 YSLEER. DNA of the CDR3: TGCGCCAGCAGCCAAGGGGGTTGGGGTTACAATGAGCAGTTCTTC. Translated: CASSQGGWGYNEQFF.

The chain is built from TRBV2 and TRBJ1-4; unclear D gene. The CDR3 covers 15 residues. Trimming stripped 7 bases from V and 10 bases from J, with 22 bases between. The germline V gene has CDR1 SNHLY and CDR2 FYNNEI. CDR3 coding DNA: TGTGCCAGCAAGCCCCAGACAATTTCGCGGGTAAAACTGTTTTTT. Translating it yields CASKPQTISRVKLFF.

The chain carries TRBV7-2 and TRBJ2-2; TRBD2 matches at 15 bases. This CDR3 comprises 16 residues. Germline lookup yields CDR1 SGHTA and CDR2 FQGNSA. Trimming removed 5 bases from V and 4 bases from J; junction bases left unmatched: 2. The CDR3 reads CASSQGLAGGTGELFF. CDR3 nucleotide sequence: TGTGCCAGCAGCCAGGGACTAGCGGGAGGCACCGGGGAGCTGTTTTTT.

The rearrangement joins TRBV4-2 to TRBJ2-1; 7 nucleotides agree with TRBD2. CDR1 and CDR2 from the germline V gene are LGHNA and YNFKEQ. The CDR3 has 15 amino acids. V was pared by 0 bases and J by 8 bases, with 7 bases of the junction left unmatched. CDR3 DNA: TGTGCCAGCAGCCAAGAAGGACTAGTTGTGTATGAGCAGTTCTTC. This encodes CASSQEGLVVYEQFF.

The gene calls are TRBV19 and TRBJ1-2, with a weak D call TRBD1 (6 bases). Trimming left V 1 base short and J 10 bases short, with 10 bases between. The CDR3 consists of 12 residues. Germline values: CDR1 LNHDA, CDR2 SQIVND (reference sequence). CDR3 protein: CASSIGGGAYTF. The DNA for the CDR3 is TGTGCCAGTAGTATAGGCGGGGGGGCCTACACCTTC.

The rearrangement joins TRBV7-2 to TRBJ1-3, with 7 positions matching TRBD1. The germline gives CDR1 SGHTA, CDR2 FQGNSA. The trim removed 2 bases at V and 3 bases at J, leaving 7 bases unmatched. This CDR3 is built from 16 residues. CDR3: CASSLFAGGLGNTIYF. In DNA form, the CDR3 reads TGTGCCAGCAGCTTATTCGCAGGGGGTCTTGGAAACACCATATATTTT.

V is TRBV7-2 and J is TRBJ1-3; 8 bases match TRBD1. Per the germline V gene, CDR1 is SGHTA and CDR2 is FQGNSA. Trimming at V came to 6 bases and at J to 2 bases, leaving 6 bases not matched to a gene. The CDR3 is made up of 15 amino acids. The CDR3 DNA is TGTGCCAGCAGTTCTCGGACAGGGACTGGAAACACCATATATTTT. Residues: CASSSRTGTGNTIYF. Supplemented by reference TRBV7-2 and TRBJ1-3, the full variable domain reads GAGVSQSPSNKVTEKGKDVELRCDPISGHTALYWYRQSLGQGLEFLIYFQGNSAPDKSGLPSDRFSAERTGGSVSTLTIQRTQQEDSAVYLCASSSRTGTGNTIYFGEGSWLTVV.

This clone was observed a few times. The rearrangement uses TRBV2 and TRBJ1-5; tentative D call: TRBD1 (5 bases). V was cut by 10 bases and J by 5 bases, with 18 bases left in between. Germline CDR1 SNHLY, CDR2 FYNNEI. This CDR3 contains 14 residues. CDR3 amino acids: CATTDTGGDQPQHF. In nucleotides, the CDR3 is TGTGCCACCACGGACACCGGGGGGGATCAGCCCCAGCATTTT.

V and J are TRBV4-3 and TRBJ2-2; 7 nucleotides agree with TRBD2. The V segment lost 0 bases and the J segment 3 bases; nucleotides outside the gene matches: 7. Germline V gene data show CDR1 as LGHNA and CDR2 as YSLEER. The CDR3 runs 17 residues. CDR3 region: CASSQDSALAYTGELFF. CDR3 DNA: TGCGCCAGCAGCCAAGATTCGGCACTAGCGTACACCGGGGAGCTGTTTTTT.

This clone was counted a few times. Other DNA sequences from this sample encode an identical CDR3 as well. V gene TRBV30 combines with J gene TRBJ1-5; no reliable D call. The CDR3 covers 12 residues. From germline, CDR1 is GTSNPN and CDR2 SVGIG (reference sequence). Trimming took off 0 bases at V and 9 bases at J, with 9 bases between the two ends. The CDR3 DNA sequence: TGTGCCTGGAGTGTACCGTCTGGGCCCCAGCATTTT. Translated, it gives CAWSVPSGPQHF.

The genes are TRBV9 and TRBJ2-5; TRBD1 agrees at 8 bases. With 5 bases clipped from V and 5 bases from J, the junction kept 8 bases outside the gene matches. The CDR3 is made up of 14 amino acids. Germline CDR1 and CDR2: SGDLS and YYNGEE. The CDR3, as DNA: TGTGCCAGCAGTGAACGGACAGGGAGGGAGACCCAGTACTTC. Its translation: CASSERTGRETQYF.

The rearrangement uses TRBV7-6 and TRBJ1-3; 8 bases are shared with TRBD1. Germline assignment: CDR1 SGHVS and CDR2 FNYEAQ. The CDR3 contains 16 residues. V gave up 1 base and J gave up 4 bases; unmatched junction bases: 6. The CDR3 DNA reads TGTGCCAGCAGCTTAGAGCTGACAGGGGACGGAAACACCATATATTTT. It codes for CASSLELTGDGNTIYF.

This clone came up a few times. CDR3 region: CASRTGEAIGYTF. CDR3 bases: TGTGCCAGCAGGACAGGGGAGGCGATCGGCTACACCTTC. The J gene is TRBJ1-2, the V gene TRBV28; 8 bases are a match to TRBD1. Germline loops: CDR1 MDHEN, CDR2 SYDVKM. The junction had 8 bases not matched to a gene; V was cut back by 6 bases and J by 8 bases. This CDR3 is built from 13 residues.

V usage is TRBV25-1 and J usage is TRBJ2-1; 7 bases align to TRBD2. CDR3 size: 15 residues. Trimming took 2 bases from V and 7 from J; bases not matched to a gene: 8. Germline V CDR1 and CDR2: MGHDK, SYGVNS. CDR3 region: CASSERGGRVNEQFF. The DNA of the CDR3 is TGTGCCAGCAGTGAAAGGGGCGGGAGAGTGAATGAGCAGTTCTTC.

The rearrangement links TRBV4-1 to TRBJ2-7, with unresolved D. V was shortened by 1 base and J by 5 bases, with 15 bases between the two germline ends. This CDR3 has 15 amino acids. Germline V gene data show CDR1 as MGHRA and CDR2 as YSYEKL. In DNA form, the CDR3 reads TGCGCCAGCAGCCAAGGGTGGCTGGGGTCCAACGAGCAGTACTTC. Protein: CASSQGWLGSNEQYF.

Comments on this clone: This CDR3 is also generated by other DNA sequences in the sample. V and J are TRBV9 and TRBJ1-2; D ambiguous. CDR1 and CDR2 (germline): SGDLS, YYNGEE. Trimming took off 0 bases at V and 1 base at J, with 4 bases between the two ends. This CDR3 spans 13 amino acids. CDR3 coding DNA: TGTGCCAGCAGCGTAGAGGGTAACTATGGCTACACCTTC. Protein sequence: CASSVEGNYGYTF. The full variable domain, with the rest looked up from reference TRBV9 and TRBJ1-2, is DSGVTQTPKHLITATGQRVTLRCSPRSGDLSVYWYQQSLDQGLQFLIQYYNGEERAKGNILERFSAQQFPDLHSELNLSSLELGDSALYFCASSVEGNYGYTFGSGTRLTVV.

The chain joins TRBV7-9 to TRBJ1-4; the D is unclear. V was shortened by 0 bases and J by 8 bases, with 10 bases between the two germline ends. In germline, CDR1 is SEHNR, CDR2 FQNEAQ (reference sequence). This CDR3 spans 14 amino acids. DNA of the CDR3: TGTGCCAGCAGCTTAGCAGTTCCTGGGGAAAAACTGTTTTTT. Amino acids: CASSLAVPGEKLFF.

CDR3 in amino acids: CASSEITQGANEQFF. The DNA of the CDR3 is TGTGCCAGCAGTGAAATTACACAGGGGGCGAATGAGCAGTTCTTC. V gene TRBV28 combines with J gene TRBJ2-1; 9 positions agree with TRBD1. CDR3 size: 15 residues. In germline, CDR1 is MDHEN, CDR2 SYDVKM. Trimming cost V 5 bases and J 7 bases; bases outside gene matches: 9.